The clone carrying this T cell receptor beta chain was picked up many times. Its antigen is still unknown. These data are taken from a study of T-cell memory formation after mild COVID-19. Findings of the study overall: From day 15 to 85, contracting clones were balanced between CD4 and CD8, whereas later expanders leaned toward CD4+. Confirmation of SARS-CoV-2 specificity was lacking for second-wave clones peaking day 37. Some clones that responded turned up in pre-infection memory, which suggests that cross-reactive memory joined in.

Amplification by 5'RACE using constant-segment primers produced TCR alpha and TCR beta cDNA libraries that carried sample barcodes and UMIs. One entry per CDR3 protein results from TCRdb running MiXCR on the 5' RACE reads. The sample consists of about 210,000 distinct CDR3 sequences, about 11% of them appearing once. The receptor comes from a man between 18 and 29 years old who had mild COVID-19 (a few samples of this study predate the infection). Cell type and time point are not known. Sequencing was carried out using PBMCs or a T cell subset sorted from them (not recorded which).

The CDR3 DNA sequence: TGTGCCAGCAGCTTGGGGGGGCCATATAGCAATCAGCCCCAGCATTTT. Its translation: CASSLGGPYSNQPQHF. This chain uses TRBV5-6 with TRBJ1-5; a weak D match, TRBD1 (6 bases). Germline CDR1 and CDR2: SGHDT and YYEEEE. V gave up 0 bases and J gave up 0 bases, with 10 bases separating them. This CDR3 region has 16 residues.